These 9 T cell receptor beta chains were sequenced from one sample in a study of blood T cell repertoires in COVID-19. The method was immunoSEQ multiplex PCR; TCRdb's version includes in-frame clones alone and lacks a portion of them. The table has under 150,000 clones, approximately 90% seen once. Sequenced: peripheral blood. The source of these receptors is a woman in her fifties or sixties with acute or convalescent COVID-19.

The chain uses TRBV7-9 and TRBJ1-3; D possibly corresponds to TRBD1 (6 bases). The CDR3 has 14 amino acids. From germline, CDR1 is SEHNR and CDR2 FQNEAQ (reference sequence). V was clipped by 5 bases and J by 0 bases, with 8 bases between them. In DNA form, the CDR3 reads TGTGCCAGCAGCCTACAGGGCTCTGGAAACACCATATATTTT. Residues: CASSLQGSGNTIYF.

The table lists this clone with a count of one. This chain links TRBV5-4 with TRBJ2-3; D is unclear. CDR3 length: 12 residues. V lost 4 bases, J lost 4 bases, and 7 bases lay in between. CDR1 is SGHNT and CDR2 is YYREEE in the germline V gene (reference sequence). As DNA, the CDR3 is TGTGCCAGCAGCCCTTCCTCAGATACGCAGTATTTT. Residues: CASSPSSDTQYF.

V and J are TRBV28 and TRBJ1-4; D is perhaps TRBD1 (5 bases). The CDR3 runs to 12 residues. Trimming took 10 bases from V and 7 from J, leaving 13 bases between them. Germline CDR1 reads MDHEN; CDR2 reads SYDVKM. The CDR3 reads CATAGWGEKLFF. Written as DNA, the CDR3 is TGTGCCACGGCAGGGTGGGGTGAAAAACTGTTTTTT.

The J gene is TRBJ1-3, the V gene TRBV5-4; D unresolved. V dropped 9 bases and J dropped 2 bases, with 12 bases sitting between them. The CDR3 sequence is 13 residues long. In germline, CDR1 is SGHNT, CDR2 YYREEE (reference sequence). The CDR3 coding sequence is TGTGCCACCAGATCCGGGGCTGGAAACACCATATATTTT. It is translated as CATRSGAGNTIYF.

This chain connects TRBV12-3 or TRBV12-4 to TRBJ1-3; perhaps TRBD1 as D (5 bases). V was trimmed by 6 bases and J by 8 bases, leaving 14 bases between them. The CDR3 is made up of 13 amino acids. CDR3 DNA sequence: TGTGCCAGCAGCCGAGGGGAGCGGGACACCATATATTTT. Protein sequence: CASSRGERDTIYF.

The chain couples TRBV3-1 (or the pseudogene TRBV3-2) to TRBJ2-2, with 8 positions matching TRBD1. Trimming at V came to 4 bases and at J to 7 bases, leaving 8 bases not matched to a gene. Germline V gives CDR1 LGHDT, CDR2 YNNKEL (reference sequence). The CDR3 is 15 residues long. This chain's CDR3 is CASSLGQGEGGELFF. The CDR3 DNA reads TGTGCCAGCAGCCTTGGACAGGGAGAGGGCGGGGAGCTGTTTTTT.

V gene TRBV11-2 combines with J gene TRBJ2-5, with D maybe TRBD2 (5 bases). CDR1 and CDR2 (germline): SGHAT, FQNNGV. V was cut by 2 bases and J by 1 base, with 11 bases left in between. The CDR3 length is 15 residues. The CDR3: CASSLSNGGQETQYF. The CDR3 coding sequence is TGTGCCAGCAGCTTATCGAATGGAGGCCAAGAGACCCAGTACTTC.

The genes are TRBV9 and TRBJ2-5; 9 bases fit TRBD2. Germline trimming cut 4 bases from V and 3 bases from J; bases unmatched to any gene: 13. This CDR3 is built from 17 residues. Germline CDR1 is SGDLS and CDR2 is YYNGEE. The CDR3 spells CASSPTPRLAVKETQYF. The DNA of the CDR3 is TGTGCCAGCAGCCCCACCCCCAGACTAGCGGTAAAAGAGACCCAGTACTTC.

Turning to this clone: At one end, the junction sequence differs from germline, possibly due to a read error. V is TRBV3-1 (or the pseudogene TRBV3-2) and J is TRBJ1-2; D not certain. Germline CDR1 and CDR2: LGHDT and YNNKEL (reference sequence). This CDR3 has 12 residues. In DNA form, the CDR3 reads TGTGCCAGCAGCCATCGTTATCTGGCGGTCCTCTTC. Protein: CASSHRYLAVLF.